The rows below give T cell receptor beta chains drawn from one sample of a study of blood T cell repertoires in COVID-19. Only in-frame clones appear in the TCRdb table, and some are missing; sequencing was by immunoSEQ multiplex PCR. The profile shows 90,000 to 150,000 clones, 85% to 90% of them singletons. The sample was peripheral blood. These receptors came from a man at least 80 years old with acute or convalescent COVID-19. CDR3s include the opening cysteine and the closing phenylalanine or tryptophan. The order of the fields is CDR3 protein, CDR3 DNA, D gene, V gene, clone size, J gene. The D gene is left open where the match is weak. Clone size is not always given. Where it is, it says once, few, many or a class for expanded clones.

CDR3 protein: CASSYQGNYGYTF
CDR3 DNA: TGTGCCAGCAGTTACCAGGGGAACTATGGCTACACCTTC
D gene: NA
V gene: TRBV6-2/TRBV6-3
clone size: NA
J gene: TRBJ1-2

CDR3 protein: CASSRTGSLGRNEQFF
CDR3 DNA: TGTGCCAGCAGCCGAACAGGATCCTTGGGGCGGAATGAGCAGTTCTTC
D gene: NA
V gene: TRBV6-6
clone size: NA
J gene: TRBJ2-1

CDR3 protein: CASSLKGPANEAFF
CDR3 DNA: TGTGCCAGCAGCTTAAAGGGGCCGGCCAATGAAGCTTTCTTT
D gene: NA
V gene: TRBV7-9
clone size: NA
J gene: TRBJ1-1

CDR3 protein: CASSQESREVDEQFF
CDR3 DNA: TGTGCCAGCAGCCAAGAGTCCAGGGAAGTTGATGAGCAGTTCTTC
D gene: NA
V gene: TRBV4-2
clone size: NA
J gene: TRBJ2-1

CDR3 protein: CATSRERGGSNQPQHF
CDR3 DNA: TGTGCCACCAGCAGAGAACGTGGAGGGAGCAATCAGCCCCAGCATTTT
D gene: NA
V gene: TRBV15
clone size: NA
J gene: TRBJ1-5

CDR3 protein: CASRVAGATSTDTQYF
CDR3 DNA: TGTGCCAGCAGAGTAGCGGGGGCTACTAGCACAGATACGCAGTATTTT
D gene: TRBD2
V gene: TRBV5-4
clone size: once
J gene: TRBJ2-3

CDR3 protein: CASSFDRVYGYTF
CDR3 DNA: TGTGCCAGCAGCTTCGACAGGGTTTATGGCTACACCTTC
D gene: TRBD1
V gene: TRBV7-2
clone size: few
J gene: TRBJ1-2

CDR3 protein: CASSVTGDSNQPQHF
CDR3 DNA: TGCGCCAGCAGCGTAACAGGGGATAGCAATCAGCCCCAGCATTTT
D gene: TRBD1
V gene: TRBV5-1
clone size: NA
J gene: TRBJ1-5

CDR3 protein: CASSAEQGFGYEQYF
CDR3 DNA: TGTGCCAGCAGTGCAGAACAGGGATTCGGTTACGAGCAGTACTTC
D gene: NA
V gene: TRBV6-2/TRBV6-3
clone size: NA
J gene: TRBJ2-7

CDR3 protein: CASNPQGSGSPLHF
CDR3 DNA: TGTGCCAGCAATCCACAGGGGTCGGGCTCACCCCTCCACTTT
D gene: TRBD1
V gene: TRBV6-6
clone size: NA
J gene: TRBJ1-6

CDR3 protein: CASSVGTGYGYTF
CDR3 DNA: TGTGCCAGCAGTGTCGGGACAGGCTATGGCTACACCTTC
D gene: TRBD1
V gene: TRBV3-1/TRBV3-2
clone size: NA
J gene: TRBJ1-2

CDR3 protein: CASSLGQATYEQYF
CDR3 DNA: TGTGCCAGCAGCCTGGGACAGGCGACCTACGAGCAGTACTTC
D gene: TRBD1
V gene: TRBV5-5
clone size: NA
J gene: TRBJ2-7

CDR3 protein: CASSPRRDYEQYF
CDR3 DNA: TGTGCCAGCTCACCACGCAGGGATTACGAGCAGTACTTC
D gene: NA
V gene: TRBV18
clone size: NA
J gene: TRBJ2-7

CDR3 protein: CASRGQGNQPQHF
CDR3 DNA: TGTGCCAGCAGAGGACAGGGAAATCAGCCCCAGCATTTT
D gene: TRBD1
V gene: TRBV12-3/TRBV12-4
clone size: NA
J gene: TRBJ1-5

CDR3 protein: CASSFRRQAGEGNTIYF
CDR3 DNA: TGTGCCAGCAGCTTTCGGAGACAGGCGGGCGAAGGAAACACCATATATTTT
D gene: NA
V gene: TRBV5-6
clone size: NA
J gene: TRBJ1-3

CDR3 protein: CASSPAGRGAGEKLFF
CDR3 DNA: TGTGCCAGCAGCCCAGCGGGGCGGGGGGCCGGTGAAAAACTGTTTTTT
D gene: NA
V gene: TRBV14
clone size: once
J gene: TRBJ1-4

CDR3 protein: CAWSVHRGGSSGNTIYF
CDR3 DNA: TGTGCCTGGAGTGTACATAGAGGGGGCTCGTCTGGAAACACCATATATTTT
D gene: TRBD1
V gene: TRBV30
clone size: NA
J gene: TRBJ1-3

CDR3 protein: CASSSGFGQGNGYTF
CDR3 DNA: TGTGCCAGCAGTTCAGGATTTGGGCAGGGGAATGGCTACACCTTC
D gene: NA
V gene: TRBV27
clone size: NA
J gene: TRBJ1-2

CDR3 protein: CASSLVGQGRTEAFF
CDR3 DNA: TGCGCCAGCAGCTTGGTGGGACAGGGGCGCACTGAAGCTTTCTTT
D gene: TRBD1
V gene: TRBV5-1
clone size: NA
J gene: TRBJ1-1

CDR3 protein: CSVEGIGRGANEKLFF
CDR3 DNA: TGCAGCGTTGAAGGCATCGGTCGGGGGGCTAATGAAAAACTGTTTTTT
D gene: NA
V gene: TRBV29-1
clone size: NA
J gene: TRBJ1-4

CDR3 protein: CASSQASQGAGGANVLTF
CDR3 DNA: TGTGCCAGCAGCCAAGCTTCGCAGGGGGCAGGTGGGGCCAACGTCCTGACTTTC
D gene: TRBD1
V gene: TRBV3-1/TRBV3-2
clone size: NA
J gene: TRBJ2-6

CDR3 protein: CATSSSLGQGNTEAFF
CDR3 DNA: TGTGCCACCAGCTCTAGCCTCGGACAGGGGAACACTGAAGCTTTCTTT
D gene: TRBD1
V gene: TRBV15
clone size: NA
J gene: TRBJ1-1

CDR3 protein: CASSLASRVDEQYF
CDR3 DNA: TGCGCCAGCAGCTTGGCGAGCAGGGTGGACGAGCAGTACTTC
D gene: NA
V gene: TRBV5-1
clone size: NA
J gene: TRBJ2-7

CDR3 protein: CASSLETGQTEAFF
CDR3 DNA: TGCGCCAGCAGCTTGGAGACGGGTCAGACTGAAGCTTTCTTT
D gene: NA
V gene: TRBV5-1
clone size: NA
J gene: TRBJ1-1

CDR3 protein: CATSDPLAGSYNEQFF
CDR3 DNA: TGTGCCACCAGTGATCCACTAGCGGGTTCCTACAATGAGCAGTTCTTC
D gene: TRBD2
V gene: TRBV24-1
clone size: NA
J gene: TRBJ2-1

CDR3 protein: CASSKGQGVGETQYF
CDR3 DNA: TGTGCCAGCAGCAAAGGACAGGGGGTAGGGGAGACCCAGTACTTC
D gene: NA
V gene: TRBV21-1
clone size: NA
J gene: TRBJ2-5

CDR3 protein: CASSQQGARAGNQPQHF
CDR3 DNA: TGTGCCAGCTCACAACAGGGGGCCAGAGCGGGCAATCAGCCCCAGCATTTT
D gene: TRBD1
V gene: TRBV18
clone size: NA
J gene: TRBJ1-5

CDR3 protein: CASSLVLAGANTGELFF
CDR3 DNA: TGTGCCAGCAGCTTAGTACTAGCGGGGGCTAACACCGGGGAGCTGTTTTTT
D gene: TRBD2
V gene: TRBV11-2
clone size: NA
J gene: TRBJ2-2

CDR3 protein: CASSSRPDRVKAFF
CDR3 DNA: TGTGCCAGCAGCTCGCGGCCGGACAGGGTTAAAGCTTTCTTT
D gene: TRBD1
V gene: TRBV7-9
clone size: NA
J gene: TRBJ1-1

CDR3 protein: CASSLAGTNLQETQYF
CDR3 DNA: TGCGCCAGCAGCTTGGCAGGGACTAATCTACAAGAGACCCAGTACTTC
D gene: TRBD2
V gene: TRBV5-1
clone size: NA
J gene: TRBJ2-5

CDR3 protein: CASSQPEGGAEDPKNIQYF
CDR3 DNA: TGCGCCAGCAGTCAACCCGAGGGGGGGGCTGAGGACCCAAAAAACATTCAGTACTTC
D gene: NA
V gene: TRBV23-1
clone size: NA
J gene: TRBJ2-4

CDR3 protein: CASSLLDSPNTGELFF
CDR3 DNA: TGTGCCAGCAGCCTTCTCGACAGCCCGAACACCGGGGAGCTGTTTTTT
D gene: NA
V gene: TRBV7-9
clone size: NA
J gene: TRBJ2-2

CDR3 protein: CASSSTQGARNEQYF
CDR3 DNA: TGTGCCAGCTCATCAACACAGGGGGCGAGGAACGAGCAGTACTTC
D gene: TRBD1
V gene: TRBV18
clone size: NA
J gene: TRBJ2-7

CDR3 protein: CASSPLAGGAVGELFF
CDR3 DNA: TGTGCCAGCAGTCCCCTCGCCGGGGGGGCGGTCGGGGAGCTGTTTTTT
D gene: TRBD2
V gene: TRBV11-2
clone size: NA
J gene: TRBJ2-2

CDR3 protein: CASSIGERGPNEQFF
CDR3 DNA: TGTGCCAGTAGTATAGGGGAGCGGGGGCCCAATGAGCAGTTCTTC
D gene: TRBD2
V gene: TRBV19
clone size: NA
J gene: TRBJ2-1

CDR3 protein: CASSYSPQGAANTGELFF
CDR3 DNA: TGTGCCAGCAGTTACTCCCCACAGGGGGCTGCGAACACCGGGGAGCTGTTTTTT
D gene: TRBD1
V gene: TRBV6-2/TRBV6-3
clone size: NA
J gene: TRBJ2-2

CDR3 protein: CASSPFGNSIRADTQYF
CDR3 DNA: TGTGCCAGCAGCCCTTTCGGGAACTCAATCCGGGCAGATACGCAGTATTTT
D gene: NA
V gene: TRBV2
clone size: NA
J gene: TRBJ2-3

CDR3 protein: CASGLGGGIKMGEQFF
CDR3 DNA: TGTGCTAGTGGTTTGGGCGGAGGCATCAAAATGGGTGAGCAGTTCTTC
D gene: NA
V gene: TRBV12-5
clone size: few
J gene: TRBJ2-1

CDR3 protein: CASSLSGEAKNIQYF
CDR3 DNA: TGTGCCAGCAGCTTGTCAGGGGAGGCCAAAAACATTCAGTACTTC
D gene: NA
V gene: TRBV5-6
clone size: NA
J gene: TRBJ2-4

CDR3 protein: CATHRQGWNTIYF
CDR3 DNA: TGTGCCACTCACCGACAGGGATGGAACACCATATATTTT
D gene: TRBD1
V gene: TRBV19
clone size: NA
J gene: TRBJ1-3

CDR3 protein: CASSVSASGGPELFF
CDR3 DNA: TGTGCCAGCAGTGTCAGCGCCAGCGGGGGGCCCGAGCTGTTTTTT
D gene: TRBD2
V gene: TRBV2
clone size: NA
J gene: TRBJ2-2

CDR3 protein: CASSLTSGGPSYEQYF
CDR3 DNA: TGTGCCAGCAGCTTAACTAGCGGGGGACCCTCCTACGAGCAGTACTTC
D gene: TRBD2
V gene: TRBV11-3
clone size: NA
J gene: TRBJ2-7

CDR3 protein: CSASAGTGVLLGTEAFF
CDR3 DNA: TGCAGTGCTAGTGCCGGGACAGGGGTTCTTTTGGGCACTGAAGCTTTCTTT
D gene: TRBD1
V gene: TRBV20-1
clone size: NA
J gene: TRBJ1-1

CDR3 protein: CASSYSGRWNEQFF
CDR3 DNA: TGTGCCAGCTCCTATAGCGGGAGGTGGAATGAGCAGTTCTTC
D gene: TRBD2
V gene: TRBV3-1/TRBV3-2
clone size: NA
J gene: TRBJ2-1

CDR3 protein: CASSLEYFGTGEQPQHF
CDR3 DNA: TGTGCCAGCAGCTTAGAATATTTTGGGACAGGGGAACAGCCCCAGCATTTT
D gene: TRBD1
V gene: TRBV7-2
clone size: NA
J gene: TRBJ1-5

CDR3 protein: CASSYPGQSEQYF
CDR3 DNA: TGTGCCAGCAGTTACCCGGGACAGAGCGAGCAGTACTTC
D gene: TRBD1
V gene: TRBV6-5
clone size: NA
J gene: TRBJ2-7

CDR3 protein: CASSQEFWTGNSPLHF
CDR3 DNA: TGTGCCAGCAGCCAAGAGTTTTGGACGGGAAATTCACCCCTCCACTTT
D gene: NA
V gene: TRBV3-1/TRBV3-2
clone size: few
J gene: TRBJ1-6

CDR3 protein: CASSLAGQGRSGYTF
CDR3 DNA: TGTGCCAGCAGCTTAGCGGGACAGGGGAGGAGCGGCTACACCTTC
D gene: TRBD1
V gene: TRBV7-8
clone size: NA
J gene: TRBJ1-2

CDR3 protein: CATSGEAYNEQFF
CDR3 DNA: TGTGCCACCAGTGGGGAGGCCTACAATGAGCAGTTCTTC
D gene: NA
V gene: TRBV28
clone size: NA
J gene: TRBJ2-1

CDR3 protein: CASSQTGDGYTF
CDR3 DNA: TGTGCCAGCTCACAGACAGGCGATGGCTACACCTTC
D gene: NA
V gene: TRBV18
clone size: once
J gene: TRBJ1-2

CDR3 protein: CASRGRGVSEQFF
CDR3 DNA: TGTGCCAGCAGAGGGAGGGGGGTATCTGAGCAGTTCTTC
D gene: NA
V gene: TRBV7-2
clone size: NA
J gene: TRBJ2-1

CDR3 protein: CASSSTGGISGNTIYF
CDR3 DNA: TGTGCCAGCAGTTCCACAGGGGGTATCTCTGGAAACACCATATATTTT
D gene: TRBD1
V gene: TRBV28
clone size: once
J gene: TRBJ1-3

CDR3 protein: CASRQGASGEQYF
CDR3 DNA: TGTGCCAGCAGACAGGGGGCTTCGGGCGAGCAGTACTTC
D gene: TRBD1
V gene: TRBV2
clone size: few
J gene: TRBJ2-7

CDR3 protein: CASSQVGNTEAFF
CDR3 DNA: TGTGCCAGCAGCCAAGTCGGGAACACTGAAGCTTTCTTT
D gene: NA
V gene: TRBV3-1/TRBV3-2
clone size: NA
J gene: TRBJ1-1

CDR3 protein: CATSRDTGGLYGYTF
CDR3 DNA: TGTGCCACCAGCAGAGATACGGGGGGGCTCTATGGCTACACCTTC
D gene: NA
V gene: TRBV15
clone size: NA
J gene: TRBJ1-2

CDR3 protein: CASRAGFRRDTQYF
CDR3 DNA: TGTGCCAGCAGAGCGGGGTTCCGGAGAGATACGCAGTATTTT
D gene: TRBD2
V gene: TRBV2
clone size: NA
J gene: TRBJ2-3

CDR3 protein: CASSLGANTEAFF
CDR3 DNA: TGTGCCAGCAGCTTAGGGGCGAACACTGAAGCTTTCTTT
D gene: NA
V gene: TRBV7-9
clone size: NA
J gene: TRBJ1-1

CDR3 protein: CSVDGVRGGRETQYF
CDR3 DNA: TGCAGCGTTGACGGGGTTAGGGGGGGCCGAGAGACCCAGTACTTC
D gene: NA
V gene: TRBV29-1
clone size: once
J gene: TRBJ2-5

CDR3 protein: CASSTGLAGVTGELFF
CDR3 DNA: TGCGCCAGCAGCACTGGACTAGCGGGGGTTACCGGGGAGCTGTTTTTT
D gene: TRBD2
V gene: TRBV5-1
clone size: NA
J gene: TRBJ2-2

CDR3 protein: CASHARTGLTNQPQHF
CDR3 DNA: TGTGCCAGCCACGCGAGAACGGGACTTACAAATCAGCCCCAGCATTTT
D gene: NA
V gene: TRBV21-1
clone size: NA
J gene: TRBJ1-5